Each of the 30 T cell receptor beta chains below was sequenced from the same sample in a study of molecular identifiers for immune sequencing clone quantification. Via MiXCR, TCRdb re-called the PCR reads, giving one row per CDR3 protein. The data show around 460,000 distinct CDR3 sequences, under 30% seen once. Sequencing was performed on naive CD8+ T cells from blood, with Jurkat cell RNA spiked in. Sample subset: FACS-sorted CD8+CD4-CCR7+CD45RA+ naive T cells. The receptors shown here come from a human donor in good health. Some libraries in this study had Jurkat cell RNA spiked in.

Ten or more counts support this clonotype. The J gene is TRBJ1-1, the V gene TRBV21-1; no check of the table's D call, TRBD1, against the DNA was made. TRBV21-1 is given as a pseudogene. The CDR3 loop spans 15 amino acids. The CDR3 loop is CASGLLTGLNTEAFF. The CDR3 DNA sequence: TGTGCCAGCGGACTACTGACAGGGCTGAACACTGAAGCTTTCTTT.

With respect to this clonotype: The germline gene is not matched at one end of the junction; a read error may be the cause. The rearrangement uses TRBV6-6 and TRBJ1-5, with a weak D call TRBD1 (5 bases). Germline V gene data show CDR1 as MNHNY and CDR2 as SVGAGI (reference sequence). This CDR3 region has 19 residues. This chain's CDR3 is CASSSGTGRAGYSDQPQHF. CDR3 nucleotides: TGTGCCAGCAGTTCCGGGACGGGACGAGCTGGTTATAGCGATCAGCCCCAGCATTTT.

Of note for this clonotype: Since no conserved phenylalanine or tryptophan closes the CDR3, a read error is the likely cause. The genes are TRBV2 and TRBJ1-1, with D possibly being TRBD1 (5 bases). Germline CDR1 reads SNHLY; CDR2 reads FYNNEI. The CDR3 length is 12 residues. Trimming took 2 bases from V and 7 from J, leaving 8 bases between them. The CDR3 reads CASSELGVEAFL. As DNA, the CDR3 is TGTGCCAGCAGTGAATTGGGGGTTGAAGCTTTCCTT.

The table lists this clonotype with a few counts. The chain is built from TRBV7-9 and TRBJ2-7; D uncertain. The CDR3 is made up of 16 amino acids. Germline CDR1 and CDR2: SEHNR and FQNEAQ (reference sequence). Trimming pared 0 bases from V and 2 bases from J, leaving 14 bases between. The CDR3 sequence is CASSLAFGPPTYEQYF. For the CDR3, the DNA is TGTGCCAGCAGCTTAGCTTTCGGGCCCCCGACCTACGAGCAGTACTTC. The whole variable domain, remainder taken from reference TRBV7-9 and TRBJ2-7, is DTGVSQNPRHKITKRGQNVTFRCDPISEHNRLYWYRQTLGQGPEFLTYFQNEAQLEKSRLLSDRFSAERPKGSFSTLEIQRTEQGDSAMYLCASSLAFGPPTYEQYFGPGTRLTVT.

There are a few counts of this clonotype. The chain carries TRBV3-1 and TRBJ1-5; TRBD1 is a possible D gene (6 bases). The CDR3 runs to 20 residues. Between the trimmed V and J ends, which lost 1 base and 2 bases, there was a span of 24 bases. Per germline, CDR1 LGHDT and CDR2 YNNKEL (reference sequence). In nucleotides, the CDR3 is TGTGCCAGCAGCCAAGGGCGAGGCAGGGGAATTACTGTCGGCAATCAGCCCCAGCATTTT. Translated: CASSQGRGRGITVGNQPQHF.

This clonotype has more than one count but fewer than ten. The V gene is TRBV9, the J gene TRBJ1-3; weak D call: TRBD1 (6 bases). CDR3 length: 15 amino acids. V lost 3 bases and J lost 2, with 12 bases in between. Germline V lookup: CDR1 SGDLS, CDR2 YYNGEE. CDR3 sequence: CASSADTGPGNTIYF. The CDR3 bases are TGTGCCAGCAGCGCGGATACAGGGCCTGGAAACACCATATATTTT. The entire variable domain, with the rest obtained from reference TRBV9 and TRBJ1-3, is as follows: DSGVTQTPKHLITATGQRVTLRCSPRSGDLSVYWYQQSLDQGLQFLIQYYNGEERAKGNILERFSAQQFPDLHSELNLSSLELGDSALYFCASSADTGPGNTIYFGEGSWLTVV.

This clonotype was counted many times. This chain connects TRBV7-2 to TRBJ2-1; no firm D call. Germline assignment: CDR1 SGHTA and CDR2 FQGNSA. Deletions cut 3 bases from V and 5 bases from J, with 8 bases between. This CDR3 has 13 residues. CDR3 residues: CASSFDTHNEQFF. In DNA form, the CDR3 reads TGTGCCAGCAGCTTCGACACCCACAATGAGCAGTTCTTC.

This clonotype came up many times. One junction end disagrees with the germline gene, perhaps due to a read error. CDR3 coding DNA: TGCGCCAGCAGCCAAGATCTGGCACGTCAAGAGTCCCAGTACTTC. Encoded protein: CASSQDLARQESQYF. V gene TRBV4-3 combines with J gene TRBJ2-5; no firm D call. The V gene's germline CDR1 is LGHNA and CDR2 YSLEER. The CDR3 is made up of 15 amino acids.

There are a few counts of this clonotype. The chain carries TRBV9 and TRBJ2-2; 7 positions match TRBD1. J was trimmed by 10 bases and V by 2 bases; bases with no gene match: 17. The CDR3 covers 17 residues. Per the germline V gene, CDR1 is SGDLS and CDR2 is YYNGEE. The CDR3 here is CASSVQPTGLGQKELFF. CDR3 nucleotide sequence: TGTGCCAGCAGCGTTCAACCGACAGGGCTGGGTCAGAAGGAGCTGTTTTTT.

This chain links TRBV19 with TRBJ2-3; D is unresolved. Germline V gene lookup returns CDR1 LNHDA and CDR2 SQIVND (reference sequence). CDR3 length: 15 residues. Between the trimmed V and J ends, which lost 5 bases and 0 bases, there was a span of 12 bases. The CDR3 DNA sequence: TGTGCCAGTAGTGATCACGTGGGTAGCACAGATACGCAGTATTTT. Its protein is CASSDHVGSTDTQYF.

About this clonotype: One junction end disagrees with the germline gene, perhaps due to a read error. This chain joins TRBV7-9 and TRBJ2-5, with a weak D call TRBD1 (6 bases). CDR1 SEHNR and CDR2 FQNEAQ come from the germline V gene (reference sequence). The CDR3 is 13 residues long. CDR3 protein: CASSLTGQEPQYF. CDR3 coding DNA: TGTGCCAGCAGCTTAACAGGGCAAGAGCCCCAGTACTTC. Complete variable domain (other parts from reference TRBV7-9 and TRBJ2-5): DTGVSQNPRHKITKRGQNVTFRCDPISEHNRLYWYRQTLGQGPEFLTYFQNEAQLEKSRLLSDRFSAERPKGSFSTLEIQRTEQGDSAMYLCASSLTGQEPQYFGPGTRLLVL.

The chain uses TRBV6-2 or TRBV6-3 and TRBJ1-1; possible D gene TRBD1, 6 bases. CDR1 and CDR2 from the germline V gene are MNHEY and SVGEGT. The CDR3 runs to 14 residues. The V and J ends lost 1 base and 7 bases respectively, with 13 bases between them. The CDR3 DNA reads TGTGCCAGCAGTTACTTTGAGTCAGGGGATGAAGCTTTCTTT. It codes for CASSYFESGDEAFF.

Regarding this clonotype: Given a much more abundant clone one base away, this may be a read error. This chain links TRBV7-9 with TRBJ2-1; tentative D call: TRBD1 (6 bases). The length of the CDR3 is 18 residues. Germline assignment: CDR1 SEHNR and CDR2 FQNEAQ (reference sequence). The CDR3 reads CASSVHLWQGLEDNVQFF. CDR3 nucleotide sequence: TGTGCCAGCAGCGTTCACTTATGGCAGGGGCTAGAGGACAATGTGCAGTTCTTC.

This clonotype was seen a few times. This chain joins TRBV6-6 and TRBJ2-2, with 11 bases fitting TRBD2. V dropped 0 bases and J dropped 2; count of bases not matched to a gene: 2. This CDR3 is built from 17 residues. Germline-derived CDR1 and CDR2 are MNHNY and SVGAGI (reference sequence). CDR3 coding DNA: TGTGCCAGCAGTTACTCTGGGACTAGCGGAAACACCGGGGAGCTGTTTTTT. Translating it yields CASSYSGTSGNTGELFF.

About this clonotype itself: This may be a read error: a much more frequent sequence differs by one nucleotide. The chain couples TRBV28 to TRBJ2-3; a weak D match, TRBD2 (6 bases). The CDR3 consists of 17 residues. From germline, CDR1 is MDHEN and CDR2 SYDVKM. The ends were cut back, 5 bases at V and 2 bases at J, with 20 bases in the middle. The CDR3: CASSIARDCSYTDTQYF. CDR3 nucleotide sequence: TGTGCCAGCAGTATTGCCCGGGACTGTTCGTACACAGATACGCAGTATTTT.

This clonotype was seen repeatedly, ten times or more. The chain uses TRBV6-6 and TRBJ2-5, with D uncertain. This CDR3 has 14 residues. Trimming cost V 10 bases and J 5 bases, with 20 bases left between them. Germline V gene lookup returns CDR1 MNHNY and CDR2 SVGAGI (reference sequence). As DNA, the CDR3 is TGTGCCACCACAACCCCGAATGCCGGGGAGACCCAGTACTTC. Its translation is CATTTPNAGETQYF.

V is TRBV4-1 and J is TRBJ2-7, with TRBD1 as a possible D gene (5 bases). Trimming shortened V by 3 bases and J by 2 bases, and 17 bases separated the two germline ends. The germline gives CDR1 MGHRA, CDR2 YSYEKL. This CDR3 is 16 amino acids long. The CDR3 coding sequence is TGCGCCAGCAGCCAGGGGCAGGGTAGGGGTACCTACGAGCAGTACTTC. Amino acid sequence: CASSQGQGRGTYEQYF.

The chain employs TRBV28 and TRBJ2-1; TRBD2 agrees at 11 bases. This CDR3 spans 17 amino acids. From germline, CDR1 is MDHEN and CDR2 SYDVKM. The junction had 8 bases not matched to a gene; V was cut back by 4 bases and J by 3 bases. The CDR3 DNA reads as TGTGCCAGCAGTTCCGTAGCGGGAGGGCCATACTACAATGAGCAGTTCTTC. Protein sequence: CASSSVAGGPYYNEQFF.

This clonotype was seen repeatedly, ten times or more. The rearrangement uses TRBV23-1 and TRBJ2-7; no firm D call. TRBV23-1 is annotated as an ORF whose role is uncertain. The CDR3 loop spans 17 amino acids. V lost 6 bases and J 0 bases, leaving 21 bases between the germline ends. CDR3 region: CASSPLTHRKSSYEQYF. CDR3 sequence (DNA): TGCGCCAGCAGCCCTCTCACCCACCGCAAAAGCTCCTACGAGCAGTACTTC.

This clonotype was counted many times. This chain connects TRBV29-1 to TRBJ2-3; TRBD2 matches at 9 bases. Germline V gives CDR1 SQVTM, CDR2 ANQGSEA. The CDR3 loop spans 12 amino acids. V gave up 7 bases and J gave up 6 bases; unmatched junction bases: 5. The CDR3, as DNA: TGCAGCGCAGAGCGGGGGGCCGATACGCAGTATTTT. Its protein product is CSAERGADTQYF.

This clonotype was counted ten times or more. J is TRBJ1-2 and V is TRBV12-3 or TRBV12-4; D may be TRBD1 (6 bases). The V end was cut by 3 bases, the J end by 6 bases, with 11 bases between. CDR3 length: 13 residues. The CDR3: CASSLNRENGYTF. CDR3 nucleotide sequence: TGTGCCAGCAGTTTGAACAGGGAGAATGGCTACACCTTC.

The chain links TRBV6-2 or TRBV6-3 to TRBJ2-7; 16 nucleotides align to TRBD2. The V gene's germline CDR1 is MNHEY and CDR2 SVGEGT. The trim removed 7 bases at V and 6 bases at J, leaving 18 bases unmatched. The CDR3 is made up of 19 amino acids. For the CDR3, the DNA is TGTGCCAGCAACACCCCCGGGACTAGCGGGAGGGCCGCGGCCTCCGAGCAGTACTTC. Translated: CASNTPGTSGRAAASEQYF.

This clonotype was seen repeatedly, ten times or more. CDR3 region: CASSHPRPAAYGYTF. CDR3 in DNA: TGCGCCAGCAGCCATCCAAGACCCGCCGCGTACGGCTACACCTTC. This rearrangement joins TRBV4-1 to TRBJ1-2; no firm D call. This CDR3 comprises 15 residues. The germline CDR1 and CDR2 sequences are MGHRA and YSYEKL. Between the trimmed V and J ends, which lost 3 bases and 8 bases, there was a span of 19 bases.

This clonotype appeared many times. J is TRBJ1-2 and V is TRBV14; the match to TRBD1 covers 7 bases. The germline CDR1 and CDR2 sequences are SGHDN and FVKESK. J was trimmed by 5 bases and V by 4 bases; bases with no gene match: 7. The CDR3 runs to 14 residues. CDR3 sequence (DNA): TGTGCCAGCAGCCTCACAGGGGCGATATATGGCTACACCTTC. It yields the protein CASSLTGAIYGYTF.

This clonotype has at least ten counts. The CDR3 DNA reads as TGTGCCAGCAGCTTAGAGGACAGGGAGTCTTCCGGCTACACCTTC. It specifies CASSLEDRESSGYTF. The chain carries TRBV13 and TRBJ1-2; TRBD1 agrees at 8 bases. Trimming cost V 1 base and J 8 bases; bases outside gene matches: 9. The CDR3 extends over 15 amino acids. Germline V gene lookup returns CDR1 PRHDT and CDR2 FYEKMQ (reference sequence).

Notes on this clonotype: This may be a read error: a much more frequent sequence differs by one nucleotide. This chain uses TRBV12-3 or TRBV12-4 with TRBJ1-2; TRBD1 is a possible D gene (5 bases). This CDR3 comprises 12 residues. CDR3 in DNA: TGTGCCATCAGTTTCAGGGTTTGGAGCTACACCTTC. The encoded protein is CAISFRVWSYTF.

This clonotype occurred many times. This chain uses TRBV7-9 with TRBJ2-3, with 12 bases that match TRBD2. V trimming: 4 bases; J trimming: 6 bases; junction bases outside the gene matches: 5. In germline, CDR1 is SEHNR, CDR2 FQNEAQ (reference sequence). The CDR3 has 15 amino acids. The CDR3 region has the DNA TGTGCCAGCAGCTCTACTAGCGGGGGGATGGATACGCAGTATTTT. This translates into CASSSTSGGMDTQYF.

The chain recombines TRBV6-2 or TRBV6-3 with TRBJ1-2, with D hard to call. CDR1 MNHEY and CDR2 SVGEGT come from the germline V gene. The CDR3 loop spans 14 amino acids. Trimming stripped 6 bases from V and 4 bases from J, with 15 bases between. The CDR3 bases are TGTGCCAGCAGCCCTCACGTGCGGAGCTATGGCTACACCTTC. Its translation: CASSPHVRSYGYTF.

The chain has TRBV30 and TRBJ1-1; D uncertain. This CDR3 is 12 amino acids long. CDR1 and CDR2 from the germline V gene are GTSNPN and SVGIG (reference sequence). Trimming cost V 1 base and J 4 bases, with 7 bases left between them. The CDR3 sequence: CAWSAGATEAFF. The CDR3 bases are TGTGCCTGGAGTGCAGGAGCCACTGAAGCTTTCTTT.

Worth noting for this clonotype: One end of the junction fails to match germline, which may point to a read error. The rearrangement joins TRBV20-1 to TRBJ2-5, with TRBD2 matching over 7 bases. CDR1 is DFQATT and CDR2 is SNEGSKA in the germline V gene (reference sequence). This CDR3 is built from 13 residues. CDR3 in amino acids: CSALGGGPEAQYF. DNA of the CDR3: TGCAGTGCTCTGGGGGGAGGGCCAGAGGCCCAGTACTTC.